The 12 T cell receptor beta chains listed next were all sequenced from one sample in a study of T cell responses to AZD1222 COVID-19 vaccine. The data were produced by immunoSEQ multiplex PCR, yet TCRdb's version contains in-frame clones alone and is incomplete. Of roughly 130,000 clones in the sample, around 87% were seen once. Sequenced here: peripheral blood, sampled on day 0 of AZD1222 vaccination. These TCRs come from an adult in good health.

This rearrangement joins TRBV27 to TRBJ1-4; D not resolved. Looked up from germline, CDR1 is MNHEY and CDR2 is SMNVEV (reference sequence). This CDR3 spans 14 amino acids. The V and J ends lost 8 bases and 1 base respectively, with 11 bases between them. CDR3 loop: CASGKDRTNEKLFF. In nucleotides, the CDR3 is TGTGCCAGCGGCAAGGACCGAACTAATGAAAAACTGTTTTTT. Full variable domain (rest looked up from reference TRBV27 and TRBJ1-4): EAQVTQNPRYLITVTGKKLTVTCSQNMNHEYMSWYRQDPGLGLRQIYYSMNVEVTDKGDVPEGYKVSRKEKRNFPLILESPSPNQTSLYFCASGKDRTNEKLFFGSGTQLSVL.

The chain couples TRBV29-1 to TRBJ2-7; perhaps TRBD1 as D (6 bases). CDR1 is SQVTM, CDR2 ANQGSEA, per germline. V dropped 5 bases and J dropped 3 bases, with 14 bases sitting between them. The CDR3 consists of 13 residues. CDR3 region: CSVSWGRNYEQYF. In DNA form, the CDR3 reads TGCAGCGTTAGCTGGGGGCGGAACTACGAGCAGTACTTC.

Details on this clone: Given the absence of the conserved phenylalanine or tryptophan at the CDR3 end, a read error is likely. Because the CDR3's place on the DNA is in doubt, the DNA is left out and the CDR3 is given as listed by TCRdb. The chain employs TRBV23-1 and TRBJ2-6; the DNA was not used to check the table's D call, TRBD1. TRBV23-1 is identified as an open reading frame with a role that is uncertain. The CDR3 length equals 8 residues, ends included. The CDR3 sequence: CASSQAPQ.

The chain combines TRBV5-4 with TRBJ1-3, with D unresolved. V dropped 2 bases and J dropped 0 bases, with 6 bases sitting between them. The CDR3 is 14 amino acids. Germline V gene data show CDR1 as SGHNT and CDR2 as YYREEE (reference sequence). CDR3 in DNA: TGTGCCAGCAGCTTATATAACTCTGGAAACACCATATATTTT. Translated, it gives CASSLYNSGNTIYF.

The gene calls are TRBV7-9 and TRBJ1-5, with D perhaps TRBD1 (6 bases). Trimming pared 1 base from V and 9 bases from J, leaving 13 bases between. The CDR3 length is 14 residues. Germline V gene lookup returns CDR1 SEHNR and CDR2 FQNEAQ (reference sequence). The chain's CDR3 is CASSLGFEGGPQHF. The CDR3 DNA follows: TGTGCCAGCAGCTTAGGGTTCGAGGGGGGGCCCCAGCATTTT.

A few counts support this clone. The chain employs TRBV15 and TRBJ2-1; 12 nucleotides match TRBD1. Germline values: CDR1 LNHNV, CDR2 YYDKDF (reference sequence). Trimming took 2 bases from V and 7 from J; bases not matched to a gene: 6. This CDR3 contains 16 residues. The CDR3 nucleotides are TGTGCCACCAGCAGACCCGGGGACAGGGGGCGGAATGAGCAGTTCTTC. Translating it yields CATSRPGDRGRNEQFF.

The chain carries TRBV7-9 and TRBJ2-3; 7 nucleotides agree with TRBD1. The CDR3 consists of 19 residues. Trimming at V came to 4 bases and at J to 3 bases, leaving 19 bases not matched to a gene. From germline, CDR1 is SEHNR and CDR2 FQNEAQ (reference sequence). CDR3 amino acids: CASSSGDSLFVFWTDTQYF. The CDR3 region has the DNA TGTGCCAGCAGCTCTGGGGACAGCCTCTTTGTTTTCTGGACAGATACGCAGTATTTT.

This rearrangement joins TRBV16 to TRBJ2-5; the D gene is possibly TRBD1 (6 bases). There are 16 residues in the CDR3. Between the trimmed V and J ends, which lost 4 bases and 5 bases, there was a span of 20 bases. Per germline, CDR1 KGHSY and CDR2 FQNENV. This chain's CDR3 is CASSRSAGTRGETQYF. In nucleotides, the CDR3 is TGTGCCAGCAGCCGATCCGCCGGGACAAGGGGTGAGACCCAGTACTTC.

The rearrangement links TRBV7-9 to TRBJ2-3; TRBD1 might be the D (6 bases). CDR1 and CDR2 (germline): SEHNR, FQNEAQ (reference sequence). The CDR3 has 15 residues. V was shortened by 3 bases and J by 1 base, with 11 bases between the two germline ends. CDR3 protein: CASSFDRLRTDTQYF. The CDR3 DNA reads TGTGCCAGCAGCTTCGACAGGTTACGCACAGATACGCAGTATTTT.

This chain joins TRBV30 and TRBJ2-2; 8 bases line up with TRBD1. The CDR3 consists of 15 residues. Germline V CDR1 and CDR2: GTSNPN, SVGIG (reference sequence). Trimming cost V 3 bases and J 5 bases; bases outside gene matches: 8. In DNA form, the CDR3 reads TGTGCCTGGAGGAAACAGGGGGGTGGTACCGGGGAGCTGTTTTTT. Protein product: CAWRKQGGGTGELFF.

This clone is a singleton in its sample. CDR3 bases: TGTGCCACCAGCAGGGCCCTGGACAGGGGGACAGATACGCAGTATTTT. This translates into CATSRALDRGTDTQYF. V is TRBV15 and J is TRBJ2-3; 10 nucleotides align to TRBD1. CDR3 length equals 16 residues. V lost 3 bases and J lost 3; bases outside the gene matches: 6. Germline V gives CDR1 LNHNV, CDR2 YYDKDF (reference sequence).

The DNA of the CDR3 is TGTGCCAGCAGTGAGGGGCAGGGCCTTGAACCCCAGCATTTT. This sequence encodes CASSEGQGLEPQHF. The rearrangement uses TRBV2 and TRBJ1-5; D is possibly TRBD1 (5 bases). CDR3 length: 14 amino acids. Germline CDR1 is SNHLY and CDR2 is FYNNEI. V shed 3 bases and J shed 10 bases, with 16 bases lying between them.